These T cell receptor beta chains were read from a single sample in a study of blood T cell repertoires in COVID-19. The method was immunoSEQ multiplex PCR; TCRdb's version includes in-frame clones alone and lacks a portion of them. The sample yields under 90,000 clones, roughly 90% seen once. The sequencing input was peripheral blood. The receptor set was obtained from a man in his sixties or seventies with active or convalescent COVID-19. The CDR3 runs from the conserved cysteine through the conserved F or W. D genes are given only for firm matches. Size is stated for part of the rows, as once, few or many counts, or as a class when the clone is expanded.

TRBV18	TRBD2	once	TRBJ2-3	CASSPPRGTSVGADTQYF	TGTGCCAGCTCACCACCGAGGGGGACTAGTGTAGGCGCAGATACGCAGTATTTT
TRBV29-1	-	-	TRBJ2-3	CSSQTGLGTDTQYF	TGCAGCTCTCAAACAGGGTTGGGCACAGATACGCAGTATTTT
TRBV6-5	TRBD2	-	TRBJ2-1	CASAAGGVLNEQFF	TGTGCCAGCGCGGCGGGAGGGGTGCTAAATGAGCAGTTCTTC
TRBV3-1/TRBV3-2	TRBD1	-	TRBJ2-1	CASSQGLVRTGYNEQFF	TGTGCCAGCAGCCAAGGCCTGGTGCGGACAGGTTACAATGAGCAGTTCTTC
TRBV7-6	TRBD1	-	TRBJ1-6	CASSLVQGDSPLHF	TGTGCCAGCAGCTTAGTTCAGGGGGACTCACCCCTCCACTTT
TRBV5-1	TRBD2	once	TRBJ2-1	CASSLRREAIYNEQFF	TGCGCCAGCAGCTTGAGGCGGGAGGCTATTTACAATGAGCAGTTCTTC
TRBV6-1	TRBD1	-	TRBJ2-3	CASSAISGQRTDTQYF	TGTGCCAGCAGTGCTATTTCGGGACAGCGCACAGATACGCAGTATTTT
TRBV4-1	-	once	TRBJ2-3	CASSPVPELASRTDTQYF	TGCGCCAGCAGCCCCGTTCCTGAACTAGCTTCTCGCACAGATACGCAGTATTTT
TRBV2	-	-	TRBJ1-5	CASRLGLSNQPQHF	TGTGCCAGCAGACTAGGACTCAGCAATCAGCCCCAGCATTTT
TRBV30	TRBD1	-	TRBJ2-4	CAWGQGGIQYF	TGTGCCTGGGGACAGGGAGGCATTCAGTACTTC
TRBV30	-	-	TRBJ2-7	CAWGQGGDEQYF	TGTGCCTGGGGACAGGGAGGGGACGAGCAGTACTTC
TRBV7-9	TRBD2	-	TRBJ2-7	CASSLPGLAFHEQYF	TGTGCCAGCAGCCTACCGGGACTAGCTTTCCACGAGCAGTACTTC
TRBV5-1	-	once	TRBJ2-7	CASSLAARDYEQYF	TGCGCCAGCAGCTTGGCTGCCAGGGACTACGAGCAGTACTTC
TRBV2	TRBD2	few	TRBJ2-2	CASSELGLALVGELFF	TGTGCCAGCAGTGAACTTGGACTAGCCTTAGTAGGGGAGCTGTTTTTT
TRBV12-3/TRBV12-4	-	-	TRBJ1-1	CASSFLGTAFF	TGTGCCAGCAGTTTCCTCGGTACGGCTTTCTTT
TRBV19	-	-	TRBJ1-5	CASRTQGSNQPQHF	TGTGCCAGCCGAACCCAGGGAAGCAATCAGCCCCAGCATTTT
TRBV19	-	-	TRBJ2-7	CASSIGPGNYEQYF	TGTGCCAGTAGTATAGGACCAGGGAACTACGAGCAGTACTTC
TRBV3-1/TRBV3-2	-	-	TRBJ1-3	CASSHTARRDSGNTIYF	TGTGCCAGCAGCCACACGGCCCGTCGGGACTCTGGAAACACCATATATTTT
TRBV12-3/TRBV12-4	-	-	TRBJ1-6	CASQASYNSPLHF	TGTGCCAGCCAGGCCTCCTATAATTCACCCCTCCACTTT
TRBV6-5	-	-	TRBJ1-2	CASSQQGPNYGYTF	TGTGCCAGCAGTCAACAGGGACCTAACTATGGCTACACCTTC
TRBV3-1/TRBV3-2	TRBD2	-	TRBJ2-5	CASSQVTSGRAQETQYF	TGTGCCAGCAGCCAAGTAACTAGCGGGAGGGCGCAAGAGACCCAGTACTTC
TRBV27	-	-	TRBJ2-2	CASSLSGGGRGELFF	TGTGCCAGCAGTTTATCGGGAGGGGGTCGGGGGGAGCTGTTTTTT
TRBV7-9	-	-	TRBJ2-3	CASSLDGADTQYF	TGTGCCAGCAGCTTAGACGGGGCAGATACGCAGTATTTT
TRBV4-2	-	-	TRBJ2-3	CASSQELTTDTQYF	TGTGCCAGCAGCCAAGAACTGACTACAGATACGCAGTATTTT
TRBV18	TRBD2	-	TRBJ2-5	CASSPDMILAVQETQYF	TGTGCCAGCTCACCAGATATGATTCTAGCGGTCCAAGAGACCCAGTACTTC
TRBV5-1	-	-	TRBJ1-1	CASSLSMNTEAFF	TGCGCCAGCAGCCTATCTATGAACACTGAAGCTTTCTTT
TRBV7-8	TRBD2	-	TRBJ2-5	CASSLREGRLETQYF	TGTGCCAGCAGCTTGCGGGAGGGCAGGCTGGAGACCCAGTACTTC
TRBV7-9	-	-	TRBJ1-3	CASNRDSGTGNTIYF	TGTGCCAGCAACCGAGACTCAGGGACTGGAAACACCATATATTTT
TRBV29-1	TRBD2	-	TRBJ2-1	CSVAEFGTSGIDEQFF	TGCAGCGTTGCCGAATTCGGGACTAGCGGGATCGATGAGCAGTTCTTC
TRBV4-1	TRBD2	-	TRBJ2-3	CASSQDRGGGSTDTQYF	TGCGCCAGCAGCCAAGATCGGGGCGGGGGTAGCACAGATACGCAGTATTTT
TRBV24-1	-	-	TRBJ2-5	CATSDSRGIQETQYF	TGTGCCACCAGTGACTCGAGGGGGATACAAGAGACCCAGTACTTC
TRBV18	-	-	TRBJ1-4	CASSPSGYREKLFF	TGTGCCAGCTCACCATCGGGTTACCGGGAAAAACTGTTTTTT
TRBV18	-	-	TRBJ1-2	CASSLVSGNYGYTF	TGTGCCAGCTCACTAGTCTCAGGGAACTATGGCTACACCTTC
TRBV3-1/TRBV3-2	-	-	TRBJ2-3	CASSQGAQSTDTQYF	TGTGCCAGCAGCCAAGGGGCTCAGAGCACAGATACGCAGTATTTT
TRBV6-5	-	once	TRBJ2-7	CASTIGAGEQYF	TGTGCCAGCACGATAGGGGCAGGGGAGCAGTACTTC
TRBV7-6	TRBD2	once	TRBJ2-2	CASSPRGAGGLNTGELFF	TGTGCCAGCAGCCCCCGAGGAGCGGGAGGCCTCAACACCGGGGAGCTGTTTTTT
TRBV24-1	-	-	TRBJ2-7	CATSDSARLSKQYF	TGTGCCACCAGTGATTCCGCCAGACTTTCGAAGCAGTACTTC
TRBV29-1	TRBD1	-	TRBJ1-2	CSVEQGQGRRGYTF	TGCAGCGTTGAACAGGGACAGGGAAGGCGCGGCTACACCTTC
TRBV18	TRBD1	-	TRBJ1-1	CASSPETGGTGTEAFF	TGTGCCAGCTCACCGGAGACAGGGGGCACGGGCACTGAAGCTTTCTTT
TRBV11-2	TRBD1	-	TRBJ2-5	CASSRDREETQYF	TGTGCCAGCAGCCGCGACAGGGAAGAGACCCAGTACTTC
TRBV18	-	-	TRBJ2-3	CASSPRFTDTQYF	TGTGCCAGCTCACCCCGGTTTACCGATACGCAGTATTTT
TRBV6-4	TRBD2	-	TRBJ2-1	CASSDTLAGLNNEQFF	TGTGCCAGCAGTGACACTCTAGCGGGGCTAAACAATGAGCAGTTCTTC
TRBV5-1	-	-	TRBJ2-2	CASSLVGTMPSGELFF	TGCGCCAGCAGCTTGGTCGGGACAATGCCTTCCGGGGAGCTGTTTTTT
TRBV5-1	TRBD2	-	TRBJ2-3	CASRQTAGGTDTQYF	TGCGCCAGCAGACAAACAGCGGGGGGAACAGATACGCAGTATTTT
TRBV5-1	TRBD2	-	TRBJ2-5	CASSLNSGGRQETQYF	TGCGCCAGCAGCTTGAATAGCGGGGGACGGCAAGAGACCCAGTACTTC
TRBV12-3/TRBV12-4	-	-	TRBJ1-6	CASRKHWNSPLHF	TGTGCCAGCAGGAAACATTGGAATTCACCCCTCCACTTT
TRBV7-8	TRBD1	-	TRBJ1-4	CASSFGQGYEKLFF	TGTGCCAGCAGCTTCGGACAGGGATATGAAAAACTGTTTTTT
TRBV30	TRBD1	few	TRBJ1-4	CAWSSKGQEEKLFF	TGTGCCTGGAGTTCAAAGGGACAGGAGGAAAAACTGTTTTTT
TRBV11-3	-	-	TRBJ2-2	CASSSRTVGTGELFF	TGTGCCAGCAGCTCGAGGACAGTGGGCACCGGGGAGCTGTTTTTT
TRBV29-1	TRBD1	-	TRBJ1-2	CSVGSGTGGGYTF	TGCAGCGTTGGATCAGGGACAGGGGGAGGCTACACCTTC